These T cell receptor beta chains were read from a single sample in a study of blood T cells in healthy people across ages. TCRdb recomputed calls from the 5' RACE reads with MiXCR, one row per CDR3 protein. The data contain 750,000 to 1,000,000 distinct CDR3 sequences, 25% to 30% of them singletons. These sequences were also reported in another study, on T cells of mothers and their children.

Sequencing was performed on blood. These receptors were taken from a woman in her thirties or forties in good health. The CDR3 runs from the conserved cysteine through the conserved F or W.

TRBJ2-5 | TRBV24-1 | CAIVWPDTEGTQYF
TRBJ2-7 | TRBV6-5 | CASSYLRGSYEQYF
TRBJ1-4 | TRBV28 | CASRSSQATNEKLFF
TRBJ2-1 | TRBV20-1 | CSASPSFLNGQFF
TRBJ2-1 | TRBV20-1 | CSGELAGTGNEQFF
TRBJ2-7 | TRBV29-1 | CSARTQGSSYEQYF
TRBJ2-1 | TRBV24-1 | CATSDPGLADYNEQFF
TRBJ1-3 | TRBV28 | CASSFNQAPSGNTIYF
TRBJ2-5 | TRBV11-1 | CASSRGASGGETQYF
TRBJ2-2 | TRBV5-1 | CASTLGGYTGELFF
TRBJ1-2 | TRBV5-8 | CASSLEQSGAYGYTF
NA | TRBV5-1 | CASSYNPPQETQYF
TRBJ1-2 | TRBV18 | CASSPEQAPGYTF
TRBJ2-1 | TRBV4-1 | CASSQAVDEQFF
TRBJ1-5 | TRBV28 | CASRQERDQPQHF
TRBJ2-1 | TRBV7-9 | CASSRTSEQFF
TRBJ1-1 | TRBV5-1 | CASSRTGGFGTEAFF
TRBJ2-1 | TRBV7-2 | CASRPTRVTYNEQFF
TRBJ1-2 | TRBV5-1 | CASSLTSVTGTYGYTF
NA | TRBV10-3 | CAISEAGSSYNEQYF
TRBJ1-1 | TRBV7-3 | CASPSSAFF
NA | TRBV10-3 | CAISARDRIMTVSSYNEQYF
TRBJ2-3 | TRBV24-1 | CATSAGITGTDTQYF
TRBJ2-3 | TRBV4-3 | CASSQDLAGGPDTQYF
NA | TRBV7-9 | CASSFTGGLDPYEQYF
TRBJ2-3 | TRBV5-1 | CASSADTGTEKYF
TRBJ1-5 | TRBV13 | CASRVRAESNQPQHF
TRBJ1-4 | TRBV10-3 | CAISDPTGQTNEKLFF
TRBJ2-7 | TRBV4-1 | CASSQRTGSTEQYF
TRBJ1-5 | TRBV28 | CASSRQGAGQPQHF
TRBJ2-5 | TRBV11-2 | CASSLVPGTGESETQYF
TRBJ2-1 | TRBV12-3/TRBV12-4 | CASRGTSGGPYNEQFF
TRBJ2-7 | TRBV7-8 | CASSLPEGGGVQYF
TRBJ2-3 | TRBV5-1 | CASSFSGSRTDTQYF
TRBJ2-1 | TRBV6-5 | CASSLAGGDMTYNEQFF
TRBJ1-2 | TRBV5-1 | CASSQDDSYGYTF
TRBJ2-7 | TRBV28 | CASSFLSGHEQYF
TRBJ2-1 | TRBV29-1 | CSVSIGHEQFF
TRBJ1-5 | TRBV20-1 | CSARAGRVGYNQPQHF
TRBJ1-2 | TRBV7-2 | CASSLMDKIYGYTF